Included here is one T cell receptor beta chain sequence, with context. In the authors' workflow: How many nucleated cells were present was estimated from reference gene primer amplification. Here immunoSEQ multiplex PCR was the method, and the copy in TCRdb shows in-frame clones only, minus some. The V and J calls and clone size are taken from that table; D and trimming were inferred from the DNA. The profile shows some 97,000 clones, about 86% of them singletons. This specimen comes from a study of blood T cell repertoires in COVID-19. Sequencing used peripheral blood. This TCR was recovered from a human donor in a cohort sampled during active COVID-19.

The DNA for the CDR3 is TGTGCCAGCAGCTTAGGTCTACGGCAGGGATTTCTGGGGAACACCGGGGAGCTGTTTTTT. Protein product: CASSLGLRQGFLGNTGELFF. The genes are TRBV7-8 and TRBJ2-2; D is perhaps TRBD1 (5 bases). The CDR3 spans 20 residues. Germline V gene lookup returns CDR1 SGHVS and CDR2 FQNEAQ. V shed 1 base and J shed 1 base, with 22 bases lying between them.